The 27 T cell receptor beta chains presented below share a single source sample, sequenced in a study of control samples from healthy donors and cancer patients. Sequencing was performed with immunoSEQ multiplex PCR; in TCRdb, only in-frame clones are kept and a portion is missing. The repertoire has roughly 170,000 clones, around 93% of them found once; the top ten carry about 4%. The sample was blood. The receptors were sampled from an older woman in good health.

This chain connects TRBV15 to TRBJ1-2; D gene ambiguous. V lost 0 bases, J lost 8 bases, and 16 bases lay in between. The germline CDR1 and CDR2 sequences are LNHNV and YYDKDF (reference sequence). The CDR3 is made up of 15 amino acids. CDR3 sequence (DNA): TGTGCCACCAGCAGAGACTTGACCCGGTCACGGGGCTACACCTTC. This encodes CATSRDLTRSRGYTF.

V is TRBV2 and J is TRBJ2-3; TRBD1 or TRBD2 may be the D gene (5 bases each). Germline CDR1 is SNHLY and CDR2 is FYNNEI. This CDR3 has 11 residues. The ends were cut back, 6 bases at V and 14 bases at J, with 15 bases in the middle. The CDR3, as DNA: TGTGCCAGCAGGACCCTGGGACGGGGGTATTTT. It specifies CASRTLGRGYF.

The J gene is TRBJ1-5, the V gene TRBV2, with TRBD1 identical over 7 bases. Germline CDR1 reads SNHLY; CDR2 reads FYNNEI. Trimming took 5 bases from V and 6 from J; bases not matched to a gene: 13. This CDR3 has 16 residues. CDR3 protein: CASSYRLTGIAQPQHF. The CDR3 DNA reads TGTGCCAGCAGTTATAGACTGACAGGGATCGCTCAGCCCCAGCATTTT.

This clone was seen just once. The chain combines TRBV5-1 with TRBJ1-3; D perhaps matches TRBD1 (5 bases). V shed 4 bases and J shed 2 bases, with 10 bases lying between them. The CDR3 consists of 14 residues. Germline CDR1 reads SGHRS; CDR2 reads YFSETQ. The CDR3: CASSPGGTGNTIYF. The CDR3 bases are TGCGCCAGCAGCCCGGGGGGTACTGGAAACACCATATATTTT.

The rearrangement links TRBV7-6 to TRBJ2-1; 8 positions agree with TRBD2. J was trimmed by 1 base and V by 3 bases; bases with no gene match: 8. Germline V gives CDR1 SGHVS, CDR2 FNYEAQ. The CDR3 contains 17 residues. The CDR3 loop is CASSLHGGAGSYNEQFF. CDR3 coding DNA: TGTGCCAGCAGCTTGCACGGGGGGGCCGGGTCCTACAATGAGCAGTTCTTC. Looking up the rest from reference TRBV7-6 and TRBJ2-1 gives the full variable domain: GAGVSQSPRYKVTKRGQDVALRCDPISGHVSLYWYRQALGQGPEFLTYFNYEAQQDKSGLPNDRFSAERPEGSISTLTIQRTEQRDSAMYRCASSLHGGAGSYNEQFFGPGTRLTVL.

The gene calls are TRBV7-9 and TRBJ2-7; D is unclear. CDR3 length: 14 residues. V lost 4 bases and J 2 bases, leaving 12 bases between the germline ends. CDR1 and CDR2 (germline): SEHNR, FQNEAQ (reference sequence). The CDR3 nucleotides read TGTGCCAGCAGCTCGCAGCTACGGGCCTACGAGCAGTACTTC. Translation gives CASSSQLRAYEQYF.

The chain uses TRBV7-2 and TRBJ1-2; D is unclear. Germline V CDR1 and CDR2: SGHTA, FQGNSA. The CDR3 covers 13 residues. V was pared by 4 bases and J by 7 bases, with 13 bases between. CDR3 coding DNA: TGTGCCAGCAGCTCAAACGAACGGGGTGGCTACACCTTC. This translates into CASSSNERGGYTF. The whole variable domain, filled in from reference TRBV7-2 and TRBJ1-2, reads GAGVSQSPSNKVTEKGKDVELRCDPISGHTALYWYRQSLGQGLEFLIYFQGNSAPDKSGLPSDRFSAERTGGSVSTLTIQRTQQEDSAVYLCASSSNERGGYTFGSGTRLTVV.

In this sample, this clone turned up once. A read error may account for a junction end that differs from germline. This rearrangement joins TRBV5-1 to TRBJ2-2; D possibly corresponds to TRBD1 (6 bases). This CDR3 contains 15 residues. CDR1 is SGHRS and CDR2 is YFSETQ in the germline V gene. The CDR3 protein is CANSATGMGTGELFF. CDR3 DNA sequence: TGCGCCAACAGCGCTACAGGGATGGGGACCGGGGAGCTGTTTTTT.

The rearrangement joins TRBV7-9 to TRBJ2-5, with 9 bases identical to TRBD1. The J segment lost 5 bases and the V segment lost 3 bases, leaving 4 bases of the junction unmatched. Germline loops: CDR1 SEHNR, CDR2 FQNEAQ (reference sequence). The CDR3 is made up of 14 amino acids. Here the CDR3 DNA reads TGTGCCAGCAGCTTGCGACAGGGGGTTGAGACCCAGTACTTC. It codes for CASSLRQGVETQYF.

J is TRBJ1-1 and V is TRBV4-3, with D possibly being TRBD1 (6 bases). The CDR3 consists of 15 residues. CDR1 and CDR2 from the germline V gene are LGHNA and YSLEER. Between the trimmed V and J ends, which lost 4 bases and 1 base, there was a span of 13 bases. CDR3 amino acids: CASSRRGPGNTEAFF. In nucleotides, the CDR3 is TGCGCCAGCAGCCGTCGGGGGCCGGGGAACACTGAAGCTTTCTTT.

The chain is built from TRBV7-9 and TRBJ1-2; D is undetermined. Deletions cut 5 bases from V and 8 bases from J, with 15 bases between. Germline V CDR1 and CDR2: SEHNR, FQNEAQ (reference sequence). This CDR3 has 13 residues. The CDR3 loop reads CASSRVGEGGYTF. The CDR3 DNA follows: TGTGCCAGCAGCCGGGTCGGGGAAGGCGGCTACACCTTC.

A few counts support this clone. The J gene is TRBJ1-2, the V gene TRBV7-2; TRBD1 agrees at 11 bases. The CDR3 is 16 amino acids. V shed 5 bases and J 8 bases; nucleotides not matched to a gene: 13. From germline, CDR1 is SGHTA and CDR2 FQGNSA. Written as DNA, the CDR3 is TGTGCCAGCAGCCATCAAAGGGACAGGGGGAAAGGCGGCTACACCTTC. Its translation: CASSHQRDRGKGGYTF.

The V gene is TRBV4-3, the J gene TRBJ2-2; 13 positions agree with TRBD2. The germline V gene encodes CDR1 LGHNA and CDR2 YSLEER. V lost 3 bases, J lost 6 bases, and 10 bases stayed unmatched. CDR3 size: 18 residues. The CDR3 loop reads CASSQDTSGGAYAGELFF. DNA for the CDR3: TGCGCCAGCAGCCAGGACACTAGCGGGGGGGCCTATGCCGGGGAGCTGTTTTTT.

The chain carries TRBV6-2 or TRBV6-3 and TRBJ1-4, with D unresolved. V was trimmed by 5 bases and J by 3 bases, leaving 4 bases between them. Germline CDR1 reads MNHEY; CDR2 reads SVGEGT. The CDR3 totals 12 residues. The CDR3 region has the DNA TGTGCCAGCAGTGATCCTAATGAAAAACTGTTTTTT. It yields the protein CASSDPNEKLFF.

This rearrangement joins TRBV7-9 to TRBJ1-2, with 8 bases fitting TRBD1. The CDR3 spans 16 residues. The ends lost 5 bases at V and 2 bases at J; junction bases unmatched: 10. Germline V gene data show CDR1 as SEHNR and CDR2 as FQNEAQ (reference sequence). CDR3 nucleotide sequence: TGTGCCAGCAGCCAGATGGACAGGGCGGGGAACTATGGCTACACCTTC. As protein: CASSQMDRAGNYGYTF.

V is TRBV6-1 and J is TRBJ1-3, with D perhaps TRBD1 (6 bases). The germline gives CDR1 MNHNS, CDR2 SASEGT. Trimming cost V 6 bases and J 0 bases, with 9 bases left between them. This CDR3 is 14 amino acids long. Written as DNA, the CDR3 is TGTGCCAGCAGAAGACAGGTCTCTGGAAACACCATATATTTT. It specifies CASRRQVSGNTIYF.

The CDR3 here is CASSLSGGRAFF. The CDR3 DNA follows: TGTGCCAGCAGCTTATCGGGGGGGCGGGCTTTCTTT. The gene calls are TRBV7-9 and TRBJ1-1, with D tentatively TRBD1 (6 bases). This CDR3 is 12 amino acids long. The germline V gene encodes CDR1 SEHNR and CDR2 FQNEAQ (reference sequence). The V end lost 2 bases, the J end lost 11 bases, and 12 bases lay between the germline ends.

This clone was seen once. The chain has TRBV27 and TRBJ1-5; 7 nucleotides align to TRBD1. J gave up 4 bases and V 7 bases, and 13 bases lay outside the gene matches. CDR3 length: 16 amino acids. CDR1 MNHEY and CDR2 SMNVEV come from the germline V gene (reference sequence). DNA for the CDR3: TGTGCCAGCACCCTGAGAGGGGGCTCCACTAATCAGCCCCAGCATTTT. Amino acid sequence: CASTLRGGSTNQPQHF.

The J gene is TRBJ1-1, the V gene TRBV7-9, with a tentative D call TRBD1 (5 bases). The CDR3 loop spans 11 amino acids. Trimming removed 5 bases from V and 7 bases from J, with 8 bases in between. Germline V gene lookup returns CDR1 SEHNR and CDR2 FQNEAQ (reference sequence). The CDR3 bases are TGTGCCAGCAGCGGAGACAGTGAAGCTTTCTTT. Protein sequence: CASSGDSEAFF.

The chain carries TRBV28 and TRBJ1-2; D might be TRBD1 (5 bases). Per germline, CDR1 MDHEN and CDR2 SYDVKM. The CDR3 runs to 15 residues. Trimming cost V 10 bases and J 2 bases, with 20 bases left between them. The CDR3 bases are TGTGCCACTTTATCTCGACAGCCACCGAACTATGGCTACACCTTC. It codes for CATLSRQPPNYGYTF.

The chain employs TRBV5-6 and TRBJ2-7; possibly TRBD1 for D (5 bases). The CDR3 extends over 16 amino acids. Per germline, CDR1 SGHDT and CDR2 YYEEEE. The V and J ends lost 3 bases and 4 bases respectively, with 20 bases between them. DNA of the CDR3: TGTGCCAGCAGCTCCACCAAGACCAGGGTAAAGTACGAGCAGTACTTC. Its protein is CASSSTKTRVKYEQYF.

The rearrangement joins TRBV19 to TRBJ1-2; 7 bases align to TRBD1. This CDR3 has 13 residues. V lost 6 bases to trimming and J lost 8 bases; unmatched junction nucleotides: 9. CDR1 is LNHDA, CDR2 SQIVND, per germline (reference sequence). CDR3 residues: CASSRQGSGGYTF. Written as DNA, the CDR3 is TGTGCCAGTAGCCGACAGGGCTCCGGGGGCTACACCTTC. Looking up the rest from reference TRBV19 and TRBJ1-2 gives the full variable domain: DGGITQSPKYLFRKEGQNVTLSCEQNLNHDAMYWYRQDPGQGLRLIYYSQIVNDFQKGDIAEGYSVSREKKESFPLTVTSAQKNPTAFYLCASSRQGSGGYTFGSGTRLTVV.

The chain uses TRBV5-1 and TRBJ2-7; 11 nucleotides match TRBD2. V shed 4 bases and J 3 bases; nucleotides not matched to a gene: 9. The CDR3 sequence is 16 residues long. Germline values: CDR1 SGHRS, CDR2 YFSETQ. CDR3 region: CASSTAGTSGIYEQYF. The CDR3 nucleotides are TGCGCCAGCAGCACCGCCGGGACTAGCGGAATCTACGAGCAGTACTTC.

The chain is built from TRBV18 and TRBJ2-7; D not resolved. V lost 0 bases to trimming and J lost 0 bases, with 6 bases between them. This CDR3 is 14 amino acids long. Germline V CDR1 and CDR2: KGHSH, LQKENI. Here the CDR3 reads CASSPPTLSYEQYF. DNA for the CDR3: TGTGCCAGCTCACCACCCACGCTCTCCTACGAGCAGTACTTC.

The rearrangement joins TRBV9 to TRBJ1-5; TRBD1 is a possible D gene (5 bases). CDR1 SGDLS and CDR2 YYNGEE come from the germline V gene. V lost 1 base to trimming and J lost 0 bases, with 20 bases between them. The CDR3 consists of 19 residues. The CDR3 protein is CASSVSQWQGEYSNQPQHF. CDR3 nucleotide sequence: TGTGCCAGCAGCGTATCTCAATGGCAGGGAGAATATAGCAATCAGCCCCAGCATTTT.

The chain is built from TRBV2 and TRBJ1-6; D possibly corresponds to TRBD1 (6 bases). The germline gives CDR1 SNHLY, CDR2 FYNNEI. Trimming removed 8 bases from V and 6 bases from J, with 20 bases in between. The CDR3 totals 16 residues. CDR3 loop: CASPAAAGEGNSPLHF. CDR3 bases: TGTGCCAGCCCGGCGGCGGCAGGGGAAGGTAATTCACCCCTCCACTTT.

The chain carries TRBV6-6 and TRBJ1-1; 7 bases are a match to TRBD1. The CDR3 contains 16 residues. Looked up from germline, CDR1 is MNHNY and CDR2 is SVGAGI (reference sequence). J was trimmed by 1 base and V by 2 bases; bases with no gene match: 7. The CDR3: CASSYPPAGGNTEAFF. The CDR3 bases are TGTGCCAGCAGTTACCCACCTGCAGGGGGGAACACTGAAGCTTTCTTT.